This TCR beta chain appears in the sequencing data of a study of shared clonotypes between healthy human individuals. General study results and limits: A small donor pool kept down the genetic and exposure-history diversity that was represented. Naive CD4 clonotypes were shared across a few donors at roughly 4.6%.

Deep-level assay runs were performed. Measured with immunoSEQ multiplex PCR; TCRdb has only the in-frame clones, and not every one. The sample yields some 2,000,000 clones, 90% to 96% seen once. Remarks on this clone: Its specificity is not known.

The germline V gene has CDR1 SGDLS and CDR2 YYNGEE. This CDR3 contains 15 residues. The V and J ends lost 3 bases and 0 bases, in that order; junction bases with no gene match: 5. Every one of the donors was a Caucasian adult that lived in Nashville, Tennessee. The sequence was collected from a man between 18 and 29 years old in good health. V is TRBV9 and J is TRBJ2-7; TRBD1 matches 8 bases. The sample was naive CD4+ T cells sorted from blood. The subset here: CD45RA+ positively selected. CDR3 in DNA: TGTGCCAGCAGCGCAGGACAGGGTCGCTCCTACGAGCAGTACTTC. Its translation is CASSAGQGRSYEQYF. Filled out from reference TRBV9 and TRBJ2-7, the complete variable domain reads DSGVTQTPKHLITATGQRVTLRCSPRSGDLSVYWYQQSLDQGLQFLIQYYNGEERAKGNILERFSAQQFPDLHSELNLSSLELGDSALYFCASSAGQGRSYEQYFGPGTRLTVT.